This T cell receptor beta chain derives from a study of blood T cells in healthy people across ages. Overall study results and limits: From one million sequenced T cells, diversity estimates were lower bounds. In older individuals, TCR beta diversity per million T cells was lower, falling roughly linearly with age.

Next came a second PCR, run for about 6 to 12 cycles, which used a sample-barcoded 5' primer along with a J-beta primer mix. Each CDR3 protein is one row after TCRdb ran MiXCR on the 5' RACE reads. Of 700,000 or so distinct CDR3 sequences in the sample, around a fifth were seen once. Trimming cost V 4 bases and J 8 bases, with 11 bases left between them. The CDR3 sequence is 12 residues long. The germline V gene has CDR1 DFQATT and CDR2 SNEGSKA (reference sequence). This clonotype was observed a handful of times. The antigen is not known. The receptor comes from a man aged 65 to 85 in good health. Source material: blood. The chain recombines TRBV20-1 with TRBJ1-4; D not certain. Written as DNA, the CDR3 is TGCAGTGCTAAAGGTGTAGGGGAAAAACTGTTTTTT. This gives the protein CSAKGVGEKLFF.